The T cell receptor beta chain described here comes from a study of T cell responses to AZD1222 COVID-19 vaccine. Study observations and caveats: Clonal diversity may have been underestimated in mostly white British donors.

This clone is a singleton in its sample. Its antigen is undetermined. Deletions cut 1 base from V and 6 bases from J, with 8 bases between. Germline assignment: CDR1 SGHTA and CDR2 FQGTGA. The CDR3 sequence is 13 residues long. This table comes from immunoSEQ multiplex PCR, and its TCRdb copy is limited to in-frame clones, with some not included. The sample lists 95,000 to 100,000 clones; about 90% were seen once. The sequencing here drew on peripheral blood, taken on day 0 of AZD1222 vaccination. The chain employs TRBV7-3 and TRBJ2-3; no definite D call. The clonotype was recovered from an adult in good health. The CDR3 DNA sequence: TGTGCCAGCAGCTTAAGTGGGTGGGATACGCAGTATTTT. Translation: CASSLSGWDTQYF. Full variable domain (missing parts from reference TRBV7-3 and TRBJ2-3): GAGVSQTPSNKVTEKGKYVELRCDPISGHTALYWYRQSLGQGPEFLIYFQGTGAADDSGLPNDRFFAVRPEGSVSTLKIQRTERGDSAVYLCASSLSGWDTQYFGPGTRLTVL.